The 12 T cell receptor beta chains given below trace back to one sample, sequenced in a study of monozygotic twins with inflammatory bowel disease. No DNA is given; TCRdb re-called the 5' RACE reads and lists each CDR3 protein once. The sample table sets out about 330,000 distinct CDR3 sequences. Input material: blood. The receptors come from a human donor with ulcerative colitis or Crohn's disease, or a healthy co-twin of an affected twin (not recorded which).

This rearrangement joins TRBV25-1 to TRBJ2-7. The CDR3 length is 14 residues. Germline V gene data show CDR1 as MGHDK and CDR2 as SYGVNS. The CDR3 reads CASSDLGINYEQYF.

The CDR3 loop reads CATTSTITDTQYF. The chain links TRBV2 to TRBJ2-3; the D call from TCRdb, TRBD2, cannot be confirmed without DNA. The CDR3 length is 13 residues. Germline V gives CDR1 SNHLY, CDR2 FYNNEI. Together with reference TRBV2 and TRBJ2-3, the CDR3 gives the full variable domain: EPEVTQTPSHQVTQMGQEVILRCVPISNHLYFYWYRQILGQKVEFLVSFYNNEISEKSEIFDDQFSVERPDGSNFTLKIRSTKLEDSAMYFCATTSTITDTQYFGPGTRLTVL.

The chain recombines TRBV5-6 with TRBJ1-1. Germline V gene sequence: CDR1 SGHDT, CDR2 YYEEEE. The CDR3 sequence is 13 residues long. CDR3 sequence: CASSFFRSTEAFF.

This chain uses TRBV5-1 with TRBJ2-5. CDR3 length equals 11 residues. Germline-derived CDR1 and CDR2 are SGHRS and YFSETQ. CDR3 sequence reads: CASREAETQYF.

Here the CDR3 reads CASSFDTVSSYEQYF. The chain is built from TRBV27 and TRBJ2-7. Germline values: CDR1 MNHEY, CDR2 SMNVEV (reference sequence). This CDR3 is built from 15 residues.

V and J are TRBV5-6 and TRBJ2-3; TCRdb's D call of TRBD1 is untestable without DNA. Germline loops: CDR1 SGHDT, CDR2 YYEEEE. The CDR3 is 15 residues long. The CDR3 loop reads CASSFMGGDSDTQYF.

V gene TRBV12-5 combines with J gene TRBJ2-1; TCRdb returns TRBD2, unconfirmable since there is no DNA. The CDR3 is made up of 15 amino acids. Germline V gene sequence: CDR1 LGHNT, CDR2 FRNRAP. This chain's CDR3 is CASQRGSGGNNEQFF.

This sequence joins TRBV12-3 or TRBV12-4 and TRBJ2-5; TCRdb selects TRBD2, and the lack of DNA leaves this call unchecked. This CDR3 spans 14 amino acids. CDR3 sequence reads: CASTPTTYQETQYF.

This chain connects TRBV4-3 to TRBJ1-4; TCRdb's D call of TRBD1 is untestable without DNA. The CDR3 loop spans 15 amino acids. CDR1 LGHNA and CDR2 YSLEER come from the germline V gene. This CDR3 reads CASSPRQGGNEKLFF.

The V and J genes are TRBV6-5 and TRBJ2-1; TCRdb outputs TRBD2, but without DNA this stays unchecked. Germline V lookup: CDR1 MNHEY, CDR2 SVGAGI. The CDR3 is 16 residues long. CDR3 sequence reads: CASSYVAGSSYNEQFF.

The chain has TRBV6-1 and TRBJ2-1; TCRdb selects TRBD2, and the lack of DNA leaves this call unchecked. The CDR3 spans 15 residues. Germline V gives CDR1 MNHNS, CDR2 SASEGT. The CDR3 protein is CASSEGSGSYNEQFF.

The V call is TRBV12-3 or TRBV12-4, the J call TRBJ2-2; TCRdb's D call, TRBD1, is unchecked because there is no DNA. The CDR3 is made up of 16 amino acids. The CDR3 protein is CASSSWVKEGAGELFF.